The next 20 T cell receptor beta chains were all read from a single sample in a study of blood T cell repertoires in COVID-19. Clones were sequenced by immunoSEQ multiplex PCR, and TCRdb holds only the in-frame ones, with some missing. The table lists about 160,000 clones, 82% of them singletons. The specimen sequenced was peripheral blood. The source of these receptors is a woman aged 40 to 50 with COVID-19, enrolled during active disease.

The chain joins TRBV19 to TRBJ2-1; 11 bases line up with TRBD2. V shed 3 bases, J shed 3 bases, and the junction held 1 base outside the gene matches. CDR3 size: 15 residues. The germline V gene encodes CDR1 LNHDA and CDR2 SQIVND (reference sequence). The CDR3 loop is CASSMGLADYNEQFF. CDR3 DNA sequence: TGTGCCAGTAGTATGGGACTAGCGGACTACAATGAGCAGTTCTTC.

The chain couples TRBV11-2 to TRBJ2-1; a possible D gene is TRBD1 (6 bases). With 6 bases removed from V and 0 bases from J, the gap between germline ends came to 9 bases. Germline V gene sequence: CDR1 SGHAT, CDR2 FQNNGV. The CDR3 has 14 residues. The CDR3 DNA reads TGTGCCAGCAGAGGACAGACCTCCTACAATGAGCAGTTCTTC. Its translation: CASRGQTSYNEQFF.

The genes are TRBV23-1 and TRBJ2-3; TRBD2 matches at 10 bases. TRBV23-1 is filed as an ORF, its function uncertain. V was pared by 4 bases and J by 0 bases, with 19 bases of the junction left unmatched. This CDR3 contains 21 residues. In nucleotides, the CDR3 is TGCGCCAGCAGTCCCTGGGATAGGGCTAGCGGGGGCCCCGATAGCACAGATACGCAGTATTTT. This codes for CASSPWDRASGGPDSTDTQYF.

This chain uses TRBV28 with TRBJ2-4, with a tentative D call TRBD2 (6 bases). Trimming left V 7 bases short and J 3 bases short, with 13 bases between. This CDR3 has 14 amino acids. Germline loops: CDR1 MDHEN, CDR2 SYDVKM. The CDR3 bases are TGTGCCAGCAACTACGGGGGAATCAAAAACATTCAGTACTTC. Translating gives CASNYGGIKNIQYF.

This chain uses TRBV6-5 with TRBJ2-7; TRBD1 matches 9 bases. V lost 6 bases to trimming and J lost 1 base; unmatched junction nucleotides: 4. This CDR3 spans 14 amino acids. Germline values: CDR1 MNHEY, CDR2 SVGAGI. Written as DNA, the CDR3 is TGTGCCAGCAGCGGACAGGGGAGTTCCTACGAGCAGTACGTC. It specifies CASSGQGSSYEQYV.

The chain is built from TRBV2 and TRBJ1-1, with TRBD1 as a possible D gene (5 bases). The V gene's germline CDR1 is SNHLY and CDR2 FYNNEI. Trimming removed 2 bases at V and 0 bases at J, with 7 bases between. This CDR3 region has 14 residues. CDR3 nucleotide sequence: TGTGCCAGCAGTGAACAGGGAATGAACACTGAAGCTTTCTTT. Amino acid sequence: CASSEQGMNTEAFF. The variable domain in full, completed from reference TRBV2 and TRBJ1-1, reads EPEVTQTPSHQVTQMGQEVILRCVPISNHLYFYWYRQILGQKVEFLVSFYNNEISEKSEIFDDQFSVERPDGSNFTLKIRSTKLEDSAMYFCASSEQGMNTEAFFGQGTRLTVV.

This clone was seen more than once but under ten times. The chain links TRBV5-6 to TRBJ1-4; 7 nucleotides line up with TRBD1. J was trimmed by 6 bases and V by 0 bases; bases with no gene match: 5. This CDR3 is 15 amino acids long. The germline gives CDR1 SGHDT, CDR2 YYEEEE. CDR3 residues: CASSLGHRGYEKLFF. CDR3 in DNA: TGTGCCAGCAGCTTGGGTCACAGGGGATATGAAAAACTGTTTTTT.

V usage is TRBV19 and J usage is TRBJ1-6, with TRBD1 matching over 10 bases. Germline CDR1 LNHDA, CDR2 SQIVND (reference sequence). V dropped 6 bases and J dropped 9; count of bases not matched to a gene: 5. The CDR3 covers 14 residues. In nucleotides, the CDR3 is TGTGCCAGTAGACGGGACAGGGGCCGTTCACCCCTCCACTTT. Its protein is CASRRDRGRSPLHF.

The chain has TRBV30 and TRBJ2-5, with 13 bases fitting TRBD2. Germline V gene data show CDR1 as GTSNPN and CDR2 as SVGIG (reference sequence). The length of the CDR3 is 12 residues. Trimming took 8 bases from V and 5 from J; bases not matched to a gene: 2. In DNA form, the CDR3 reads TGTGCCACTAGCGGGGGGGCCGAGACCCAGTACTTC. This sequence encodes CATSGGAETQYF.

The V call is TRBV11-3, the J call TRBJ2-1, with 12 bases matching TRBD2. J was trimmed by 7 bases and V by 4 bases; bases with no gene match: 8. The CDR3 sequence is 16 residues long. Germline CDR1 SGHNT, CDR2 YENEEA. The CDR3 DNA reads TGTGCCAGCAGCTCCCGGACTAGCGGGGTTATAAATGAGCAGTTCTTC. Translating it yields CASSSRTSGVINEQFF.

The CDR3 loop reads CASSSSGSTEKLFF. The CDR3 coding sequence is TGCGCCAGCAGCTCATCAGGGTCGACTGAAAAACTGTTTTTT. The chain employs TRBV5-1 and TRBJ1-4; D possibly corresponds to TRBD1 (5 bases). V lost 3 bases and J lost 7, with 13 bases in between. CDR1 is SGHRS and CDR2 is YFSETQ in the germline V gene. CDR3 length equals 14 residues.

This clone was picked up a small number of times. V is TRBV7-8 and J is TRBJ1-5, with D maybe TRBD1 (6 bases). The CDR3 length is 17 residues. From germline, CDR1 is SGHVS and CDR2 FQNEAQ. Trimming left V 2 bases short and J 5 bases short, with 19 bases between. The chain's CDR3 is CASSLRWGQGRDQPQHF. Here the CDR3 DNA reads TGTGCCAGCAGCTTACGGTGGGGGCAGGGGAGGGATCAGCCCCAGCATTTT.

This clone has just one count. This chain links TRBV4-1 with TRBJ1-5, with D tentatively TRBD1 (6 bases). Germline values: CDR1 MGHRA, CDR2 YSYEKL. CDR3 size: 14 residues. Trimming left V 3 bases short and J 5 bases short, with 11 bases between. This CDR3 is CASSQVPGDQPQHF. In DNA, the CDR3 is TGCGCCAGCAGCCAGGTACCAGGGGATCAGCCCCAGCATTTT.

The genes are TRBV3-1 (or the pseudogene TRBV3-2) and TRBJ2-1; 9 nucleotides agree with TRBD2. Germline V gene lookup returns CDR1 LGHDT and CDR2 YNNKEL (reference sequence). The CDR3 loop spans 18 amino acids. V shed 0 bases, J shed 7 bases, and the junction held 13 bases outside the gene matches. CDR3 region: CASSQEVLAGLNVNEQFF. CDR3 nucleotide sequence: TGTGCCAGCAGCCAAGAGGTCCTAGCGGGGCTTAATGTAAATGAGCAGTTCTTC.

The chain recombines TRBV10-3 with TRBJ2-7, with D possibly matching TRBD2 (6 bases). The CDR3 extends over 13 amino acids. V was clipped by 6 bases and J by 0 bases, with 9 bases between them. Per germline, CDR1 ENHRY and CDR2 SYGVKD. The CDR3 protein is CAIRRGSSYEQYV. CDR3 DNA: TGTGCCATCAGGCGGGGTAGCTCCTACGAGCAGTACGTC.

The chain employs TRBV9 and TRBJ1-4, with D possibly matching TRBD1 (6 bases). CDR1 is SGDLS and CDR2 is YYNGEE in the germline V gene. CDR3 length: 15 residues. V lost 1 base to trimming and J lost 3 bases, with 10 bases between them. The CDR3 spells CASSVQGSPNEKLFF. The CDR3 DNA reads TGTGCCAGCAGCGTACAGGGGTCCCCTAATGAAAAACTGTTTTTT.

The CDR3 reads CASSLTGGLIRNEQFF. The CDR3 nucleotides are TGTGCCAGCAGCTTAACGGGGGGCCTTATTCGCAATGAGCAGTTCTTC. The genes are TRBV7-6 and TRBJ2-1; the D gene is possibly TRBD2 (7 bases). This CDR3 is 16 amino acids long. The germline V gene encodes CDR1 SGHVS and CDR2 FNYEAQ. V was shortened by 2 bases and J by 6 bases, with 17 bases between the two germline ends.

In this sample, this clone turned up many times. The chain joins TRBV28 to TRBJ2-2, with TRBD1 matching 9 bases. The CDR3 length is 16 residues. The germline V gene encodes CDR1 MDHEN and CDR2 SYDVKM. The trim removed 5 bases at V and 1 base at J, leaving 5 bases unmatched. CDR3 loop: CASSGRDRVNTGELFF. For the CDR3, the DNA is TGTGCCAGCAGTGGCCGGGACAGGGTGAACACCGGGGAGCTGTTTTTT.

This rearrangement joins TRBV2 to TRBJ2-5, with 10 bases fitting TRBD1. The CDR3 has 14 amino acids. Losses at the gene ends were 5 bases for V and 3 bases for J; bases not matched to a gene: 3. Germline CDR1 reads SNHLY; CDR2 reads FYNNEI. The CDR3 is CASSRDRGEETQYF. The DNA for the CDR3 is TGTGCCAGCAGTCGGGACAGGGGTGAAGAGACCCAGTACTTC.

V usage is TRBV4-1 and J usage is TRBJ1-2; maybe TRBD1 (5 bases). Trimming left V 3 bases short and J 13 bases short, with 12 bases between. The V gene's germline CDR1 is MGHRA and CDR2 YSYEKL. The CDR3 length is 11 residues. CDR3 protein: CASSQAAGLTF. For the CDR3, the DNA is TGCGCCAGCAGCCAGGCCGCAGGGCTCACCTTC.